Each of the 16 T cell receptor beta chains below was sequenced from the same sample in a study of cytomegalovirus exposure and HLA in healthy donors (dated by TCRdb to the late 2010s). Receptor amplification or capture employed the immunoSEQ multiplex PCR assay. Sourced from immuneACCESS, this table was stored by TCRdb with only in-frame sequences that have V and J called. A share of the clones is absent; for the studies checked, an unresolved V gene accounts for under half, and the remainder has no known explanation. The sample table records some 170,000 clones; roughly 96% of these occur just once. The top ten clones comprise 0.89% of the sample. The sample comprised PBMCs. The receptors here all came from a woman between 18 and 29 years old in good health and CMV-seronegative.

This clone was seen only once. The chain is built from TRBV11-3 and TRBJ2-2; D is perhaps TRBD2 (7 bases). The length of the CDR3 is 15 residues. The germline gives CDR1 SGHNT, CDR2 YENEEA. Trimming removed 5 bases at V and 1 base at J, with 11 bases between. The CDR3 DNA reads as TGTGCCAGCAGCACGGGGGGCAAGAACACCGGGGAGCTGTTTTTT. It encodes CASSTGGKNTGELFF.

The V call is TRBV5-1, the J call TRBJ2-7, with 8 bases matching TRBD1. The CDR3 sequence is 16 residues long. With 0 bases clipped from V and 0 bases from J, the junction kept 5 bases outside the gene matches. From germline, CDR1 is SGHRS and CDR2 YFSETQ. CDR3 amino acids: CASSLATGVLSYEQYF. The CDR3 region has the DNA TGCGCCAGCAGCTTGGCGACAGGGGTCCTCTCCTACGAGCAGTACTTC.

The chain recombines TRBV10-3 with TRBJ1-1; tentatively, D is TRBD1 (6 bases). Deletions cut 0 bases from V and 5 bases from J, with 13 bases between. This CDR3 region has 15 residues. From germline, CDR1 is ENHRY and CDR2 SYGVKD. The CDR3 sequence is CAISESPSGETEAFF. The CDR3 nucleotides read TGTGCCATCAGTGAGTCTCCCTCAGGGGAAACTGAAGCTTTCTTT.

The chain joins TRBV5-1 to TRBJ1-4; 7 bases agree with TRBD1. With V trimmed by 4 bases and J by 5 bases, 8 bases remained unmatched. The CDR3 is 15 amino acids. Germline CDR1 reads SGHRS; CDR2 reads YFSETQ. The CDR3 region is CASSLTGQANEKLFF. The CDR3 nucleotides are TGCGCCAGCAGCCTTACTGGACAGGCGAATGAAAAACTGTTTTTT.

V gene TRBV6-5 combines with J gene TRBJ2-3, with D possibly TRBD2 on 6 matching bases. Germline V lookup: CDR1 MNHEY, CDR2 SVGAGI. The CDR3 totals 15 residues. Trimming took off 0 bases at V and 5 bases at J, with 12 bases between the two ends. The CDR3 is CASSYSNGGRDTQYF. The CDR3 DNA reads as TGTGCCAGCAGTTACTCGAACGGGGGAAGAGATACGCAGTATTTT.

V and J are TRBV9 and TRBJ2-3, with 11 bases lining up with TRBD1. Looked up from germline, CDR1 is SGDLS and CDR2 is YYNGEE. The CDR3 loop spans 18 amino acids. V lost 0 bases to trimming and J lost 5 bases; unmatched junction nucleotides: 11. The CDR3 is CASSVATPGTGGQDTQYF. As DNA, the CDR3 is TGTGCCAGCAGCGTAGCTACCCCCGGGACAGGGGGGCAAGATACGCAGTATTTT.

V usage is TRBV10-3 and J usage is TRBJ1-2, with 9 bases fitting TRBD1. CDR1 ENHRY and CDR2 SYGVKD come from the germline V gene. The CDR3 runs to 13 residues. V shed 6 bases, J shed 5 bases, and the junction held 4 bases outside the gene matches. CDR3 loop: CAIRGDREYGYTF. In nucleotides, the CDR3 is TGTGCCATCAGGGGGGACAGGGAATATGGCTACACCTTC.

The V and J genes are TRBV5-1 and TRBJ2-7, with TRBD1 identical over 8 bases. CDR1 SGHRS and CDR2 YFSETQ come from the germline V gene. This CDR3 is 16 amino acids long. The J segment lost 2 bases and the V segment lost 3 bases, leaving 10 bases of the junction unmatched. CDR3 protein: CASSSWTGSSTYEQYF. DNA for the CDR3: TGCGCCAGCAGCTCTTGGACAGGGTCCTCCACCTACGAGCAGTACTTC.

The J gene is TRBJ1-2, the V gene TRBV9, with 8 bases aligning to TRBD1. CDR3 size: 17 residues. V lost 0 bases, J lost 4 bases, and 11 bases stayed unmatched. The germline CDR1 and CDR2 sequences are SGDLS and YYNGEE. The CDR3 protein is CASSVGGRGTGGYGYTF. The CDR3 DNA is TGTGCCAGCAGCGTAGGAGGGAGGGGGACAGGAGGCTATGGCTACACCTTC.

The J gene is TRBJ2-1, the V gene TRBV6-1; 10 nucleotides align to TRBD2. Per germline, CDR1 MNHNS and CDR2 SASEGT. V was clipped by 3 bases and J by 2 bases; unmatched bases: 1. The CDR3 extends over 15 amino acids. CDR3 bases: TGTGCCAGCAGTGATCTAGCGGGGGCCTACAATGAGCAGTTCTTC. Encoded protein: CASSDLAGAYNEQFF.

Comments on this clone: Other DNA sequences in this specimen translate into the identical CDR3. This rearrangement joins TRBV30 to TRBJ1-3; TRBD1 matches at 8 bases. This CDR3 comprises 13 residues. The trim removed 5 bases at V and 3 bases at J, leaving 3 bases unmatched. Germline values: CDR1 GTSNPN, CDR2 SVGIG (reference sequence). As DNA, the CDR3 is TGTGCCTGGTCGACAGGGGTTGGAAACACCATATATTTT. Its translation: CAWSTGVGNTIYF.

A single count supports this clone. This sequence joins TRBV11-2 and TRBJ1-4, with D possibly being TRBD1 (5 bases). Per germline, CDR1 SGHAT and CDR2 FQNNGV. The CDR3 is 15 amino acids. Trimming pared 1 base from V and 5 bases from J, leaving 11 bases between. CDR3 in DNA: TGTGCCAGCAGCTTAGGCGGACACTTAAATGAAAAACTGTTTTTT. This encodes CASSLGGHLNEKLFF.

The chain carries TRBV29-1 and TRBJ2-1, with 9 bases fitting TRBD2. From germline, CDR1 is SQVTM and CDR2 ANQGSEA. Germline trimming cut 3 bases from V and 0 bases from J; bases unmatched to any gene: 9. The CDR3 sequence is 17 residues long. CDR3 sequence (DNA): TGCAGCGTTGATACACTAGCGGGCGGCAGCTCCTACAATGAGCAGTTCTTC. Translated, it gives CSVDTLAGGSSYNEQFF.

The rearrangement uses TRBV7-3 and TRBJ2-6; D gene unclear. CDR3 length: 15 amino acids. Germline values: CDR1 SGHTA, CDR2 FQGTGA. Trimming removed 3 bases from V and 1 base from J, with 7 bases in between. The chain's CDR3 is CASSLRGSGANVLTF. CDR3 bases: TGTGCCAGCAGCTTGCGCGGATCTGGGGCCAACGTCCTGACTTTC.

With respect to this clone: A read error may account for a junction end that differs from germline. The chain recombines TRBV11-2 with TRBJ2-7; 8 bases line up with TRBD1. Germline V CDR1 and CDR2: SGHAT, FQNNGV. CDR3 length equals 12 residues. CDR3 nucleotides: TGTGCCAGCAGCGCTCGGACAGGGCCCTCCAATTTT. Translated: CASSARTGPSNF.

V gene TRBV4-1 combines with J gene TRBJ2-7; 9 bases agree with TRBD1. The germline gives CDR1 MGHRA, CDR2 YSYEKL. The CDR3 spans 15 residues. V lost 4 bases, J lost 4 bases, and 8 bases stayed unmatched. The CDR3 protein is CASSRDRVLGYEQYF. DNA for the CDR3: TGCGCCAGCAGCCGGGACAGGGTTTTGGGTTACGAGCAGTACTTC.